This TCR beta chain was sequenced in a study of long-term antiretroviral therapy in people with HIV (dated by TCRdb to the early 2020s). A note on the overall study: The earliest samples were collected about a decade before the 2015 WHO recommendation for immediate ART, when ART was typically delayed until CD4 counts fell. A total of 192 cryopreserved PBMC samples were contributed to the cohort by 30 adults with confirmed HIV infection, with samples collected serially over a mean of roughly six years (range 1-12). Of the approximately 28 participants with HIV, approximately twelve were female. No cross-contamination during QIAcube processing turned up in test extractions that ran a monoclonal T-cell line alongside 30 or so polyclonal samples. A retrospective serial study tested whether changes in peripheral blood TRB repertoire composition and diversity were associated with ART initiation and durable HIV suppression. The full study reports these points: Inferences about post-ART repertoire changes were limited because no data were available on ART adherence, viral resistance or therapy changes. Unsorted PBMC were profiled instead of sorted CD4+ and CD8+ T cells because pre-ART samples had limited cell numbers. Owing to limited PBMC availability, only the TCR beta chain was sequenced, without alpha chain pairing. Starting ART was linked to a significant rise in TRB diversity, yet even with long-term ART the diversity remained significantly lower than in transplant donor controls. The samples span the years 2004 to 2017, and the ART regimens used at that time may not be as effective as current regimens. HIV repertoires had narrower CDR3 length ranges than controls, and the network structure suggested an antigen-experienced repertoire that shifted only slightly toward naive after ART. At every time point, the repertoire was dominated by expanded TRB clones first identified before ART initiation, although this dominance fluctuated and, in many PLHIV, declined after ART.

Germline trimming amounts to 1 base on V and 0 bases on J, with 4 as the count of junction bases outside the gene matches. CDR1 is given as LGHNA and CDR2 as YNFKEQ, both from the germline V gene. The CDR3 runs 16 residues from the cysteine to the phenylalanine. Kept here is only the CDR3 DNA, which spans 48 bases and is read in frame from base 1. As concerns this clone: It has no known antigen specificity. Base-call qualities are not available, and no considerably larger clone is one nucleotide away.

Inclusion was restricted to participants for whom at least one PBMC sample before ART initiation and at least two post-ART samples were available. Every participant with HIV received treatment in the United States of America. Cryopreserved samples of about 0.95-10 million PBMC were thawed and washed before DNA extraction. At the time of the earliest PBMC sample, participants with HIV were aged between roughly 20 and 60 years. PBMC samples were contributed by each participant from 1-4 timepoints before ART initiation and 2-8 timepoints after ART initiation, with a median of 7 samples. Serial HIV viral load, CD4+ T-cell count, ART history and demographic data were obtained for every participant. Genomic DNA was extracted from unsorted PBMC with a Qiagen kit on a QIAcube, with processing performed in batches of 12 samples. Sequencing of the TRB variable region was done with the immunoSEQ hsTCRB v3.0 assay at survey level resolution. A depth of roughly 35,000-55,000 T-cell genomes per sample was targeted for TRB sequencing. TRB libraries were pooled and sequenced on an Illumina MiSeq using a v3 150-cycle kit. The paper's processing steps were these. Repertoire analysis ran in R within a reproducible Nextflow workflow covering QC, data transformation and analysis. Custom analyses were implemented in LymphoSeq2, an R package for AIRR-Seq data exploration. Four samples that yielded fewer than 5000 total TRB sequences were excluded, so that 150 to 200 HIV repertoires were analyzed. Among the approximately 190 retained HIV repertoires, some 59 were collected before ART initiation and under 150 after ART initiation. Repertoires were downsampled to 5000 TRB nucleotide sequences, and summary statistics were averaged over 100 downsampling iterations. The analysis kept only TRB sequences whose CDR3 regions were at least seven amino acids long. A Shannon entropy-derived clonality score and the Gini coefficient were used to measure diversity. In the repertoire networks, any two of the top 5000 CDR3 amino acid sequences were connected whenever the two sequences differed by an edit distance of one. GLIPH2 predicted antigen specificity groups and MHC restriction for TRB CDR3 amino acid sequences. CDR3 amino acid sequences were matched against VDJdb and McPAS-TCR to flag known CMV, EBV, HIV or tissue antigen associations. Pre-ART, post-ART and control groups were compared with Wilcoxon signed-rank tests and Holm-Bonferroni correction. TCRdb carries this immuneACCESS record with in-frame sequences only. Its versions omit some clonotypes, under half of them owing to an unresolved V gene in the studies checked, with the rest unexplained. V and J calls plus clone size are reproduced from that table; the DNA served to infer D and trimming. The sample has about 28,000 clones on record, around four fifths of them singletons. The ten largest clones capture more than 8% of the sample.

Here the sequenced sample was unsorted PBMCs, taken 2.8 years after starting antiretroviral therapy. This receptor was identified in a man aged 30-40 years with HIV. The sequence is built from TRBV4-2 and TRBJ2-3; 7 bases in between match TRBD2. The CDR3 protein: CASSQGGGTSTDTQYF. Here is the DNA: TGTGCCAGCAGCCAAGGGGGGGGGACTAGCACAGATACGCAGTATTTT.